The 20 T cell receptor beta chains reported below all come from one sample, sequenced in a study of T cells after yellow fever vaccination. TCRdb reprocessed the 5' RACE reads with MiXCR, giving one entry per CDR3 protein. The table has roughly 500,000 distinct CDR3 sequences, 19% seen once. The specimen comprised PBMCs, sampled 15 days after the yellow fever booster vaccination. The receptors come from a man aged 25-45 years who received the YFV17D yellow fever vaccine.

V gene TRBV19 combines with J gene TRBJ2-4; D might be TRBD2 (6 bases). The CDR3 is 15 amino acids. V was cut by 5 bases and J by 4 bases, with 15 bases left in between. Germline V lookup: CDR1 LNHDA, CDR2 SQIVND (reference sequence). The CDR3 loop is CASSPGGSGKNIQYF. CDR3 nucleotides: TGTGCCAGTAGTCCCGGGGGAAGCGGGAAAAACATTCAGTACTTC. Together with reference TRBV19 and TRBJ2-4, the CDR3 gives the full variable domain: DGGITQSPKYLFRKEGQNVTLSCEQNLNHDAMYWYRQDPGQGLRLIYYSQIVNDFQKGDIAEGYSVSREKKESFPLTVTSAQKNPTAFYLCASSPGGSGKNIQYFGAGTRLSVL.

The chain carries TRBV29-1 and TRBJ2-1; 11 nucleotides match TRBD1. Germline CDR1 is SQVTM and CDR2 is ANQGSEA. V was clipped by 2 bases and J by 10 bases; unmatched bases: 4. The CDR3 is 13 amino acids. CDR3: CSVERRDRGEQFF. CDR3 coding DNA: TGCAGCGTTGAACGCCGGGACAGGGGGGAGCAGTTCTTC.

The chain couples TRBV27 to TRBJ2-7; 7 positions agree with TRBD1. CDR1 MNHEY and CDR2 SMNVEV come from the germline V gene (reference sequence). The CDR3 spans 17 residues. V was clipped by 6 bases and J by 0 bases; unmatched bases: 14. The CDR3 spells CASSRTLGGQSSYEQYF. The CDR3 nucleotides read TGTGCCAGCAGCCGGACTCTTGGGGGACAGAGCTCCTACGAGCAGTACTTC.

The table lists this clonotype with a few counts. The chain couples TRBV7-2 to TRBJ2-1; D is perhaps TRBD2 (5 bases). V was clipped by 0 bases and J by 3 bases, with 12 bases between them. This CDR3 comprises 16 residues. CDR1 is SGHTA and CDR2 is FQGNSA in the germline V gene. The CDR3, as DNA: TGTGCCAGCAGCTTAGCGAGGAGCGGAAGCTACAATGAGCAGTTCTTC. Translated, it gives CASSLARSGSYNEQFF.

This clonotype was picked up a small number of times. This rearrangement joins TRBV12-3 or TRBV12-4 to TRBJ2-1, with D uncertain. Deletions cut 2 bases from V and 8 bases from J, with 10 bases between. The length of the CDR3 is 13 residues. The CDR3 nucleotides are TGTGCCAGCAGTTTATCCAACAGCGATGAGCAGTTCTTC. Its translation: CASSLSNSDEQFF.

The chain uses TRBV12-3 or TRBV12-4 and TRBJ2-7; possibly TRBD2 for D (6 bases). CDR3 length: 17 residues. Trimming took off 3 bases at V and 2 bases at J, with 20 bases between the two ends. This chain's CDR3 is CASSFLSKRDLTYEQYF. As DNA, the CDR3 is TGTGCCAGCAGTTTTTTATCGAAGAGGGACTTAACCTACGAGCAGTACTTC.

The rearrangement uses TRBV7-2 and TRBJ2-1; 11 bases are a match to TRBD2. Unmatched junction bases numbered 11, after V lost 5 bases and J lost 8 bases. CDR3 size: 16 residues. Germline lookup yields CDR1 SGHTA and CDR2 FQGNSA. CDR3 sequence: CASSPITSGSWDEQFF. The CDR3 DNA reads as TGTGCCAGCAGCCCCATAACTAGCGGGAGTTGGGATGAGCAGTTCTTC.

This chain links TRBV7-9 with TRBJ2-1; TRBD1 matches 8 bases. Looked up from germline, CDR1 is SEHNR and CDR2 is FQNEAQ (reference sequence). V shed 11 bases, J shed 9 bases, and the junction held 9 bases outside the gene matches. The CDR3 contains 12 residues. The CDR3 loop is CAGQTGAGEQFF. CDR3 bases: TGTGCCGGTCAGACAGGGGCTGGTGAGCAGTTCTTC.

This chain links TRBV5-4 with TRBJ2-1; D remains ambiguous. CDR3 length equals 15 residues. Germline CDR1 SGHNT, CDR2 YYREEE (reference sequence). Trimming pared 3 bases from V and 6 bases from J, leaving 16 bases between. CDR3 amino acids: CASSSRTRLSNEQFF. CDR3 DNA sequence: TGTGCCAGCAGCTCCCGGACCCGCCTAAGCAATGAGCAGTTCTTC.

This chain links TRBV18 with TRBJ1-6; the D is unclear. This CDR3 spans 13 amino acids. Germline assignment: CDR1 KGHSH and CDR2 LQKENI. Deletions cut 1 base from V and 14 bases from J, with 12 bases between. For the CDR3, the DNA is TGTGCCAGCTCACCACGAGCGGGCGATACCCTCCACTTT. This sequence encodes CASSPRAGDTLHF.

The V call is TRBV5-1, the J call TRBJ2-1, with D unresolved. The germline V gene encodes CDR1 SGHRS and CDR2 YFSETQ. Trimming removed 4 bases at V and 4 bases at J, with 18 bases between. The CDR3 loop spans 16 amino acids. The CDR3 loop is CASSLPTLGKYNEQFF. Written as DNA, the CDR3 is TGCGCCAGCAGCCTCCCAACGTTGGGAAAGTACAATGAGCAGTTCTTC.

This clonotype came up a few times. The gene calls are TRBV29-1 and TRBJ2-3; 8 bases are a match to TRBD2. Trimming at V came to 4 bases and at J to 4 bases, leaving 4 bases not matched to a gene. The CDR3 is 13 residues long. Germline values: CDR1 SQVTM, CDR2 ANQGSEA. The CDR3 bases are TGCAGCGTTGTTAGCGGGGCCTCAGATACGCAGTATTTT. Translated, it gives CSVVSGASDTQYF.

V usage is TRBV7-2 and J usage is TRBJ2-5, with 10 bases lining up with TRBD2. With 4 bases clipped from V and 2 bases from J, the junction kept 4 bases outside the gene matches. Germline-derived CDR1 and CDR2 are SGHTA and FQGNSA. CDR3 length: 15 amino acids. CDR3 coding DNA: TGTGCCAGCAGCTCGGTACTAGCGGGACAAGAGACCCAGTACTTC. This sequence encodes CASSSVLAGQETQYF.

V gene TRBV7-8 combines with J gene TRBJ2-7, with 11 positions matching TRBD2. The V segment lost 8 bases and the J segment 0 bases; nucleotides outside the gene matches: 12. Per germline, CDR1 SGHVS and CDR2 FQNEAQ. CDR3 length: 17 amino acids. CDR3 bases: TGTGCCAGCGCCAGGACTAGCGGGTCCCCGAGCTCCTACGAGCAGTACTTC. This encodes CASARTSGSPSSYEQYF. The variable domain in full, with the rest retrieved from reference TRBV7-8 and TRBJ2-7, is GAGVSQSPRYKVAKRGQDVALRCDPISGHVSLFWYQQALGQGPEFLTYFQNEAQLDKSGLPSDRFFAERPEGSVSTLKIQRTQQEDSAVYLCASARTSGSPSSYEQYFGPGTRLTVT.

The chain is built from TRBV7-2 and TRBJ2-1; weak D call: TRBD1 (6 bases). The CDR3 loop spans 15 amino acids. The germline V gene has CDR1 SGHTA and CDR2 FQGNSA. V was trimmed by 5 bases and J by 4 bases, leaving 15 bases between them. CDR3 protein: CASSPWTALYNEQFF. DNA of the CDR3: TGTGCCAGCAGCCCATGGACAGCCCTTTACAATGAGCAGTTCTTC.

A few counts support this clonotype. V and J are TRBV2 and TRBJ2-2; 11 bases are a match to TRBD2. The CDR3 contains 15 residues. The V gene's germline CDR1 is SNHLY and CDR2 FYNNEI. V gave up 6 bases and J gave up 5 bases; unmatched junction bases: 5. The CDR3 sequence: CASRGLAVGTGELFF. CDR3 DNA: TGTGCCAGCAGGGGACTAGCGGTCGGAACCGGGGAGCTGTTTTTT.

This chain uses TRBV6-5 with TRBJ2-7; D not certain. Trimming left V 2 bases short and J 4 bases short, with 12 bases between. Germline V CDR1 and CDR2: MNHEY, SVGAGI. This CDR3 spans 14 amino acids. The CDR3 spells CASSYSAVGYEQYF. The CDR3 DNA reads TGTGCCAGCAGTTACAGTGCTGTGGGGTACGAGCAGTACTTC.

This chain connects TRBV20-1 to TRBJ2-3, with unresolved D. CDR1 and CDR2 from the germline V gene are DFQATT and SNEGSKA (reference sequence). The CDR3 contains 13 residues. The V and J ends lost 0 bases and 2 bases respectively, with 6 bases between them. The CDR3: CSAREGYTDTQYF. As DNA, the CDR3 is TGCAGTGCTAGAGAGGGCTACACAGATACGCAGTATTTT.

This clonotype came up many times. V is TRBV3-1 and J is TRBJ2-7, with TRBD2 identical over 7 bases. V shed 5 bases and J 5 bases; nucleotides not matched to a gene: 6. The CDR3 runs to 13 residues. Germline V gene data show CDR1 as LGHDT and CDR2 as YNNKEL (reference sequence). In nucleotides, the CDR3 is TGTGCCAGCAGCTATCGAGGGAGGGACGAGCAGTACTTC. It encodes CASSYRGRDEQYF.

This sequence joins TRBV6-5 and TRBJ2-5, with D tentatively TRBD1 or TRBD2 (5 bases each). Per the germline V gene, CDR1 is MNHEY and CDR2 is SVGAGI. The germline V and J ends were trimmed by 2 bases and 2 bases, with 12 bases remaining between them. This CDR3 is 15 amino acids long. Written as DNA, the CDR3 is TGTGCCAGCAGTTACCCCCGTGGGGGTCAAGAGACCCAGTACTTC. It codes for CASSYPRGGQETQYF.